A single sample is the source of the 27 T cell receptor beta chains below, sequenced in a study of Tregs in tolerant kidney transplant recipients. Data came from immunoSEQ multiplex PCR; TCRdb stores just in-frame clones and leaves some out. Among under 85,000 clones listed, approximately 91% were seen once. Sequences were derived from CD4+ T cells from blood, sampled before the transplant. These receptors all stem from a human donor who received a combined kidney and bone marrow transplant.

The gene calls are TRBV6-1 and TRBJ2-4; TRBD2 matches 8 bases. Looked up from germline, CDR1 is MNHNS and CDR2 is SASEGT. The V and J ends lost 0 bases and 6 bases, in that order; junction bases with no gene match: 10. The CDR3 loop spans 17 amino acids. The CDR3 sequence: CASSEAHLRGGPNIQYF. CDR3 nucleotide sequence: TGTGCCAGCAGTGAAGCGCATTTACGGGGGGGACCAAACATTCAGTACTTC.

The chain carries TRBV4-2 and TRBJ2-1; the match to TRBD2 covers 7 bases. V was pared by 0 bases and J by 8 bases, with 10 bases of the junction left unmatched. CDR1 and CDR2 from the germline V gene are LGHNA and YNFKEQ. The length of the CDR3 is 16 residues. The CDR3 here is CASSQEGTIAAHEQFF. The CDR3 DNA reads TGTGCCAGCAGCCAAGAGGGGACTATAGCCGCACATGAGCAGTTCTTC.

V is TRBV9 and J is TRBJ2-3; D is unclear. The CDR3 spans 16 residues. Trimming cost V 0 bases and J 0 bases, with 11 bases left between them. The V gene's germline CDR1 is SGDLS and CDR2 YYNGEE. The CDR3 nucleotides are TGTGCCAGCAGCGTAGGGCCAGGAAGAAGCACAGATACGCAGTATTTT. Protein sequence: CASSVGPGRSTDTQYF.

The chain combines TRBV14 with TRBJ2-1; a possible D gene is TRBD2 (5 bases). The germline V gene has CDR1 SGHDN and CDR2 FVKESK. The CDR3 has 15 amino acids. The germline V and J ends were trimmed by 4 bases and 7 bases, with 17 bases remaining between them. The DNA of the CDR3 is TGTGCCAGCAGCCTACCTCACGCGGGTCTTAATGAGCAGTTCTTC. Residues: CASSLPHAGLNEQFF.

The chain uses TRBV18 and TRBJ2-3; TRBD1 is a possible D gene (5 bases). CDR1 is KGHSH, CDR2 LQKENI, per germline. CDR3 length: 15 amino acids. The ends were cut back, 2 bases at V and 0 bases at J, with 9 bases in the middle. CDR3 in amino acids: CASSPARASTDTQYF. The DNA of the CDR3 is TGTGCCAGCTCACCAGCCAGGGCTAGCACAGATACGCAGTATTTT.

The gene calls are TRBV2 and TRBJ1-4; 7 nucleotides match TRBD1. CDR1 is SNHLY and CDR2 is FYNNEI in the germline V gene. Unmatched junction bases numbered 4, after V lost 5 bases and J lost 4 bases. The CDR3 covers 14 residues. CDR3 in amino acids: CASSRTGVNEKLFF. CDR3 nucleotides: TGTGCCAGCAGTCGGACAGGCGTTAATGAAAAACTGTTTTTT.

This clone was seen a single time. Here the CDR3 reads CASSPLRGQETEAFF. In DNA, the CDR3 is TGTGCCAGCTCACCATTAAGGGGGCAGGAGACTGAAGCTTTCTTT. The V and J genes are TRBV18 and TRBJ1-1, with 7 bases fitting TRBD1. The CDR3 contains 15 residues. J was trimmed by 5 bases and V by 2 bases; bases with no gene match: 8. Germline V gene data show CDR1 as KGHSH and CDR2 as LQKENI.

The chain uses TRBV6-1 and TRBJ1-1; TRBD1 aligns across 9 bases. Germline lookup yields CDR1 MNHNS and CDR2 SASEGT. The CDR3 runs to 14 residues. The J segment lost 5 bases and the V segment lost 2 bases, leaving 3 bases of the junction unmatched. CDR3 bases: TGTGCCAGCAGTGAACTACAGGGGGCTACTGAAGCTTTCTTT. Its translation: CASSELQGATEAFF.

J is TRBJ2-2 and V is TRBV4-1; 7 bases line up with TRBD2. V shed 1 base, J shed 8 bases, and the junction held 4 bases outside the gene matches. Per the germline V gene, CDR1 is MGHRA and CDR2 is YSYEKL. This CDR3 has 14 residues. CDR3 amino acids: CASSQGGGFGELFF. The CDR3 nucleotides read TGCGCCAGCAGCCAAGGGGGGGGATTTGGGGAGCTGTTTTTT.

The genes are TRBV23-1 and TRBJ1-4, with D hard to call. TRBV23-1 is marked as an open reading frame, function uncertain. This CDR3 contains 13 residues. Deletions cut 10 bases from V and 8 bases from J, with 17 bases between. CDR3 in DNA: TGCGCCACTCCGGGGAGGGATGGGGAAAAACTGTTTTTT. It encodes CATPGRDGEKLFF.

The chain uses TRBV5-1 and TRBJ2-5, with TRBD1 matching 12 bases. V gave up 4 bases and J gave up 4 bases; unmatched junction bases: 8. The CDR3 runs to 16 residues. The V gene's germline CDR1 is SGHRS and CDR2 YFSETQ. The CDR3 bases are TGCGCCAGCAGCGGTGGGACAGGGGGCTTCGTAGAGACCCAGTACTTC. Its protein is CASSGGTGGFVETQYF. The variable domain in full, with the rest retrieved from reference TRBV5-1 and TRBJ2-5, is KAGVTQTPRYLIKTRGQQVTLSCSPISGHRSVSWYQQTPGQGLQFLFEYFSETQRNKGNFPGRFSGRQFSNSRSEMNVSTLELGDSALYLCASSGGTGGFVETQYFGPGTRLLVL.

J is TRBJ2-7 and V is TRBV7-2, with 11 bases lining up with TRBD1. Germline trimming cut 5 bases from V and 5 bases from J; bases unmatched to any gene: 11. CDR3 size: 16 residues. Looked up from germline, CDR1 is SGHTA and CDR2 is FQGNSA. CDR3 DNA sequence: TGTGCCAGCAGCCTAAAAACAGGACAGGGGGCCCACGAGCAGTACTTC. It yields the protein CASSLKTGQGAHEQYF.

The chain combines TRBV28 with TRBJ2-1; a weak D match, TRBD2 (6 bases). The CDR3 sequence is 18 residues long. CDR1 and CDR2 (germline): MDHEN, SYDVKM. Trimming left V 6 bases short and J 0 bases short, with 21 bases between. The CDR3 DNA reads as TGTGCCAGCAGCGCGGGACTTTTCGCTGGGAGCTCCTACAATGAGCAGTTCTTC. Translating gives CASSAGLFAGSSYNEQFF.

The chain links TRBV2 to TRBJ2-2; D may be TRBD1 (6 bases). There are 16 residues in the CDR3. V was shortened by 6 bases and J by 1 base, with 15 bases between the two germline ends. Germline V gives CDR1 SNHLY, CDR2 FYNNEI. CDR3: CASSLSGTKNTGELFF. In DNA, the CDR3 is TGTGCCAGCAGCCTATCCGGGACAAAGAACACCGGGGAGCTGTTTTTT.

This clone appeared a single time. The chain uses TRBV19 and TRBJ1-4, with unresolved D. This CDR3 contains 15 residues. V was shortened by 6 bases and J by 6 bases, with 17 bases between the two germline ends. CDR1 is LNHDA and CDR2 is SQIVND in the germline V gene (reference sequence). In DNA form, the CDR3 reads TGTGCCAGTAGGACATTAACAGTAGCGGATGAAAAACTGTTTTTT. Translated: CASRTLTVADEKLFF.

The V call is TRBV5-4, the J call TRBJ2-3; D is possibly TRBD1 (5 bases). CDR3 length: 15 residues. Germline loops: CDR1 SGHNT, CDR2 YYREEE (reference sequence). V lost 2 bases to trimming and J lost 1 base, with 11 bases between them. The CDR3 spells CASSLQVKGTDTQYF. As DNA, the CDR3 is TGTGCCAGCAGCTTACAGGTAAAGGGCACAGATACGCAGTATTTT.

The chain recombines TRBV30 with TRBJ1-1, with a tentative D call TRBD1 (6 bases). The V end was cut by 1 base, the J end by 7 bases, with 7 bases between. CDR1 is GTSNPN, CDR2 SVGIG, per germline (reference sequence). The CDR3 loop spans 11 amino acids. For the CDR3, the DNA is TGTGCCTGGAGTGCGGACAGTGAAGCTTTCTTT. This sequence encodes CAWSADSEAFF.

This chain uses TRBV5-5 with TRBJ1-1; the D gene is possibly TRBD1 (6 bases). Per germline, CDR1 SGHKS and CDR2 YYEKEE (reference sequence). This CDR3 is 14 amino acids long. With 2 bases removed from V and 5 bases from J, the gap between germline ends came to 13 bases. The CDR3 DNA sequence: TGTGCCAGCAGCTTCGCCCCACAGGGAACTGAAGCTTTCTTT. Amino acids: CASSFAPQGTEAFF.

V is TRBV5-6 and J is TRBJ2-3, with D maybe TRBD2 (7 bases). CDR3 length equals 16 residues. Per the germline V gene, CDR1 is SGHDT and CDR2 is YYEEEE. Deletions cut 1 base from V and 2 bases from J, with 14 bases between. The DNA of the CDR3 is TGTGCCAGCAGCTTGTGGGGGGGCGTGTTCACAGATACGCAGTATTTT. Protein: CASSLWGGVFTDTQYF.

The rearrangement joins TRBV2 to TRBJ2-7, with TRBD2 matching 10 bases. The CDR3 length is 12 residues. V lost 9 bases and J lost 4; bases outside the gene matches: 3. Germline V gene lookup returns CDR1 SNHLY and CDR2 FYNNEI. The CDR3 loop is CASQREGYEQYF. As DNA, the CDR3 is TGTGCCAGTCAGCGGGAGGGGTACGAGCAGTACTTC.

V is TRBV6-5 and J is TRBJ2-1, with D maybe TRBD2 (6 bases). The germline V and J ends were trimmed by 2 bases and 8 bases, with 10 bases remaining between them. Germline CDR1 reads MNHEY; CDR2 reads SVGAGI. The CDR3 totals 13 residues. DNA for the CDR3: TGTGCCAGCAGTTACGCGGGACTCCATGAGCAGTTCTTC. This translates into CASSYAGLHEQFF.

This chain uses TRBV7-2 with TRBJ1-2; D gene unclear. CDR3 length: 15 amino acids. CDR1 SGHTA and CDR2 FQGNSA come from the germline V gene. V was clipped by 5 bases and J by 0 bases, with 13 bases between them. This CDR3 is CASSLTREANYGYTF. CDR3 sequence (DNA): TGTGCCAGCAGCCTAACCCGAGAGGCTAACTATGGCTACACCTTC.

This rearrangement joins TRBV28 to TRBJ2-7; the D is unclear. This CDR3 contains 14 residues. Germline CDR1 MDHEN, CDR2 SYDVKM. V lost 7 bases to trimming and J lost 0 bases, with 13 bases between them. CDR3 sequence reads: CASKTPGLSYEQYF. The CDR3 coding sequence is TGTGCCAGCAAGACTCCGGGTCTCTCCTACGAGCAGTACTTC.

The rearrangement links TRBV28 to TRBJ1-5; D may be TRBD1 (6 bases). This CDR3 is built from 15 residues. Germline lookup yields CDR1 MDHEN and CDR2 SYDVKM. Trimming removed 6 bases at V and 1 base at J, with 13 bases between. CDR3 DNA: TGTGCCAGCAGGCCAGGGGCGTCAAGCAATCAGCCCCAGCATTTT. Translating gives CASRPGASSNQPQHF.

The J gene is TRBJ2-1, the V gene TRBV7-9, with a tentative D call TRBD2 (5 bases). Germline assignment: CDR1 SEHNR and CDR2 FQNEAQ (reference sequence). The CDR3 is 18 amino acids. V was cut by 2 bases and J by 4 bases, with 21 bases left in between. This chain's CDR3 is CASSLYEGWEAEYNEQFF. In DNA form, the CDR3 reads TGTGCCAGCAGCTTATATGAGGGATGGGAAGCGGAATACAATGAGCAGTTCTTC.

The CDR3 sequence is CASSGGRSNQPQHF. For the CDR3, the DNA is TGTGCCAGTAGTGGGGGCAGGAGCAATCAGCCCCAGCATTTT. V and J are TRBV19 and TRBJ1-5; TRBD1 might be the D (6 bases). The V end was cut by 5 bases, the J end by 1 base, with 9 bases between. The germline V gene has CDR1 LNHDA and CDR2 SQIVND (reference sequence). This CDR3 contains 14 residues.

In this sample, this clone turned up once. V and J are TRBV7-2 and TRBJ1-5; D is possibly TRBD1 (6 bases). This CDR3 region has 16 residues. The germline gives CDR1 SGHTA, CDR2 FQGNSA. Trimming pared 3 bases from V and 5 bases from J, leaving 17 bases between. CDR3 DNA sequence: TGTGCCAGCAGCTTGACGACAGGTGGAGGACATCAGCCCCAGCATTTT. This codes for CASSLTTGGGHQPQHF.